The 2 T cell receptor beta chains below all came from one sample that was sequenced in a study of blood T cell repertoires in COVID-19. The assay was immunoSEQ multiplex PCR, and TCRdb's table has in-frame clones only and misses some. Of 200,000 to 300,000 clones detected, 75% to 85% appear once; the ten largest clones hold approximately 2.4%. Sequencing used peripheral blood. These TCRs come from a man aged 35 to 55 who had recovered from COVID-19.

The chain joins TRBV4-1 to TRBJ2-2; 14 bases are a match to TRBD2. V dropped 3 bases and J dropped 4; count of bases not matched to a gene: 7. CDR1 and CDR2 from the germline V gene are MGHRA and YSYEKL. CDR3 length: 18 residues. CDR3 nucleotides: TGCGCCAGCAGCCACGAGCGGACTAGCGGGAGGTCCACCGGGGAGCTGTTTTTT. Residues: CASSHERTSGRSTGELFF.

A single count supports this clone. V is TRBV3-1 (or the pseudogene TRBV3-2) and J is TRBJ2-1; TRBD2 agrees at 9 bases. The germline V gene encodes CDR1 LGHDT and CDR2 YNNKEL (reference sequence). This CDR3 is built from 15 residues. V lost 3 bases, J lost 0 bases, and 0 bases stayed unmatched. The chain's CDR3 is CASSQTSGSYNEQFF. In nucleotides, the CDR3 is TGTGCCAGCAGCCAGACTAGCGGCTCCTACAATGAGCAGTTCTTC.